Listed here are 28 T cell receptor beta chains from one sample, sequenced in a study of graft-versus-host responses after intestinal transplantation. Their antigens remain unidentified. Here immunoSEQ multiplex PCR was the method, and the copy in TCRdb shows in-frame clones only, minus some. The repertoire holds about 92,000 clones, with 83% as singletons. The material sequenced was unstimulated CD8+ T cells sorted from spleen or lymph node cells, taken before intestinal transplant. Receptor source: a human donor who received an intestinal transplant.

The chain carries TRBV5-1 and TRBJ2-3; D not certain. Trimming removed 1 base at V and 4 bases at J, with 7 bases between. Germline CDR1 SGHRS, CDR2 YFSETQ. The CDR3 runs 13 residues. The CDR3 here is CASSLIGSDTQYF. CDR3 in DNA: TGCGCCAGCAGCTTGATCGGGTCAGATACGCAGTATTTT.

The gene calls are TRBV6-6 and TRBJ2-1, with 7 bases aligning to TRBD1. The CDR3 consists of 12 residues. Germline V gene lookup returns CDR1 MNHNY and CDR2 SVGAGI (reference sequence). Germline trimming cut 5 bases from V and 7 bases from J; bases unmatched to any gene: 2. Here the CDR3 DNA reads TGTGCCAGCAGTCCGACAGGGAATGAGCAGTTCTTC. Protein product: CASSPTGNEQFF.

The chain joins TRBV5-6 to TRBJ1-5; D is unclear. The V gene lost 4 bases and the J gene lost 7 bases, with 6 bases spanning the gap. This CDR3 is built from 11 residues. The germline CDR1 and CDR2 sequences are SGHDT and YYEEEE. The CDR3 sequence is CASSSGQPQHF. The CDR3 DNA reads as TGTGCCAGCAGCAGCGGGCAGCCCCAGCATTTT. Full variable domain (outside the CDR3, taken from reference TRBV5-6 and TRBJ1-5): DAGVTQSPTHLIKTRGQQVTLRCSPKSGHDTVSWYQQALGQGPQFIFQYYEEEERQRGNFPDRFSGHQFPNYSSELNVNALLLGDSALYLCASSSGQPQHFGDGTRLSIL.

This chain connects TRBV27 to TRBJ2-7; D is possibly TRBD1 (6 bases). Germline-derived CDR1 and CDR2 are MNHEY and SMNVEV (reference sequence). V was trimmed by 5 bases and J by 1 base, leaving 12 bases between them. This CDR3 is built from 14 residues. The CDR3: CASSPDRMSYEQYF. The CDR3 nucleotides are TGTGCCAGCAGTCCTGACAGGATGTCCTACGAGCAGTACTTC.

J is TRBJ1-1 and V is TRBV4-1, with a tentative D call TRBD1 (5 bases). The CDR3 length is 16 residues. Germline loops: CDR1 MGHRA, CDR2 YSYEKL. V lost 3 bases, J lost 1 base, and 15 bases lay in between. As DNA, the CDR3 is TGCGCCAGCAGCCATCCGGGACCAAGAAAGAACACTGAAGCTTTCTTT. Translating gives CASSHPGPRKNTEAFF.

A word on this clone: At one end the junction does not follow the germline gene, possibly because of a read error. The chain combines TRBV7-7 with TRBJ1-3; TRBD1 matches 7 bases. The CDR3 contains 18 residues. The germline gives CDR1 SSHAT, CDR2 FNYEAQ (reference sequence). The DNA for the CDR3 is TGTGCTAGCAGCTTACCCTACAGGGGCCACCTCGCTGGAAACACCATATATTTT. Protein sequence: CASSLPYRGHLAGNTIYF.

This rearrangement joins TRBV4-1 to TRBJ1-4; D ambiguous. Deletions cut 4 bases from V and 13 bases from J, with 22 bases between. CDR3 length: 15 amino acids. The germline CDR1 and CDR2 sequences are MGHRA and YSYEKL. The CDR3 bases are TGCGCCAGCAGCCCGATTAAGAGACCGCACCGGGGACTGTTTTTT. Translating it yields CASSPIKRPHRGLFF.

This sequence joins TRBV19 and TRBJ2-7; D gene uncertain. Germline V gene lookup returns CDR1 LNHDA and CDR2 SQIVND (reference sequence). V shed 3 bases and J shed 3 bases, with 9 bases lying between them. The CDR3 loop spans 13 amino acids. The CDR3 bases are TGTGCCAGTAGTATCGGTCCAGGCTACGAGCAGTACTTC. This encodes CASSIGPGYEQYF.

The chain has TRBV11-2 and TRBJ2-5, with 11 bases matching TRBD1. The germline gives CDR1 SGHAT, CDR2 FQNNGV. There are 15 residues in the CDR3. Trimming took 5 bases from V and 5 from J; bases not matched to a gene: 7. CDR3 sequence: CASSPGTGGSETQYF. The CDR3 DNA follows: TGTGCCAGCAGCCCCGGGACAGGGGGAAGTGAGACCCAGTACTTC.

The CDR3: CASSSPGQSHIQYF. The CDR3 bases are TGTGCCAGCAGCTCCCCGGGACAGAGCCACATTCAGTACTTC. The genes are TRBV5-6 and TRBJ2-4; 7 bases map to TRBD1. The CDR3 is 14 amino acids. J lost 8 bases, V lost 3 bases, and 8 bases had no gene match. Germline assignment: CDR1 SGHDT and CDR2 YYEEEE.

This clone has just one count. The chain has TRBV4-1 and TRBJ2-2; 10 bases align to TRBD2. This CDR3 has 17 amino acids. V was clipped by 1 base and J by 6 bases; unmatched bases: 8. Germline lookup yields CDR1 MGHRA and CDR2 YSYEKL. This chain's CDR3 is CASSQVASGSNPGELFF. CDR3 bases: TGCGCCAGCAGCCAAGTGGCTAGCGGGAGTAATCCCGGGGAGCTGTTTTTT.

V is TRBV14 and J is TRBJ2-7; D is possibly TRBD2 (5 bases). CDR3 length: 15 amino acids. The V gene lost 0 bases and the J gene lost 0 bases, with 9 bases spanning the gap. CDR1 SGHDN and CDR2 FVKESK come from the germline V gene. CDR3 DNA: TGTGCCAGCAGCCAAGATGAGGGTCCCTCCTACGAGCAGTACTTC. It specifies CASSQDEGPSYEQYF.

The chain is built from TRBV10-3 and TRBJ2-5, with 8 nucleotides matching TRBD2. CDR1 and CDR2 from the germline V gene are ENHRY and SYGVKD. CDR3 length: 13 residues. With 4 bases clipped from V and 5 bases from J, the junction kept 3 bases outside the gene matches. This chain's CDR3 is CAISAGGRETQYF. The CDR3 nucleotides read TGTGCCATCAGTGCGGGCGGGAGGGAGACCCAGTACTTC.

This clone appeared once. In the same sample, other DNA sequences code for this CDR3. J is TRBJ2-5 and V is TRBV16; D perhaps matches TRBD2 (6 bases). V lost 4 bases and J 4 bases, leaving 16 bases between the germline ends. Germline V lookup: CDR1 KGHSY, CDR2 FQNENV. CDR3 length equals 15 residues. In DNA, the CDR3 is TGTGCCAGCAGCCCCACCGTGGTGGGGGGAGAGACCCAGTACTTC. Translated, it gives CASSPTVVGGETQYF.

The rearrangement links TRBV4-1 to TRBJ2-1; D may be TRBD2 (7 bases). The CDR3 extends over 17 amino acids. V was clipped by 3 bases and J by 5 bases, with 20 bases between them. Germline loops: CDR1 MGHRA, CDR2 YSYEKL. The CDR3: CASSHVRGGRADNEQFF. The DNA for the CDR3 is TGCGCCAGCAGCCACGTTAGGGGGGGGAGGGCAGACAATGAGCAGTTCTTC.

This clone was seen once. The chain is built from TRBV13 and TRBJ1-1, with D tentatively TRBD1 (6 bases). The germline CDR1 and CDR2 sequences are PRHDT and FYEKMQ (reference sequence). Trimming shortened V by 8 bases and J by 0 bases, and 16 bases separated the two germline ends. The CDR3 loop spans 15 amino acids. The CDR3 region has the DNA TGTGCCAGCCCGGGGGCGGTTCTGATGAACACTGAAGCTTTCTTT. Its protein is CASPGAVLMNTEAFF.

This sequence joins TRBV6-6 and TRBJ2-1, with 7 positions matching TRBD1. V was clipped by 0 bases and J by 8 bases; unmatched bases: 1. Germline-derived CDR1 and CDR2 are MNHNY and SVGAGI (reference sequence). There are 13 residues in the CDR3. The CDR3 DNA reads as TGTGCCAGCAGTTACTCGCAGGGGGATGAGCAGTTCTTC. It codes for CASSYSQGDEQFF.

This chain connects TRBV6-1 to TRBJ2-5; 10 bases are shared with TRBD2. CDR3 size: 15 residues. The V gene end was trimmed by 3 bases and the J gene end by 2 bases; junction bases not matched to a gene: 3. Germline CDR1 reads MNHNS; CDR2 reads SASEGT. CDR3: CASSDWGLAQETQYF. The DNA of the CDR3 is TGTGCCAGCAGTGATTGGGGACTAGCGCAAGAGACCCAGTACTTC.

The rearrangement joins TRBV9 to TRBJ2-3; 7 bases line up with TRBD2. CDR1 is SGDLS, CDR2 YYNGEE, per germline. Trimming removed 0 bases from V and 4 bases from J; junction bases left unmatched: 8. This CDR3 is built from 16 residues. The CDR3 reads CASSVGGGSMSDTQYF. The DNA of the CDR3 is TGTGCCAGCAGCGTAGGAGGCGGGAGTATGTCAGATACGCAGTATTTT.

The chain has TRBV9 and TRBJ2-2; 10 bases match TRBD1. This CDR3 contains 18 residues. Germline CDR1 is SGDLS and CDR2 is YYNGEE. V was pared by 6 bases and J by 0 bases, with 11 bases of the junction left unmatched. The CDR3 DNA is TGTGCCAGCAATCGCCATGGGACAGGGGCCGCGAACACCGGGGAGCTGTTTTTT. It translates to CASNRHGTGAANTGELFF.

The chain recombines TRBV9 with TRBJ1-6, with 8 bases lining up with TRBD1. Trimming removed 3 bases from V and 8 bases from J; junction bases left unmatched: 10. Germline V gene data show CDR1 as SGDLS and CDR2 as YYNGEE. This CDR3 spans 16 amino acids. The CDR3, as DNA: TGTGCCAGCAGCGCCTTCGGACAGGGTGGAGATTCACCCCTCCACTTT. Protein sequence: CASSAFGQGGDSPLHF.

The chain employs TRBV5-1 and TRBJ1-1; TRBD1 aligns across 7 bases. CDR3 size: 15 residues. The germline V gene has CDR1 SGHRS and CDR2 YFSETQ. Trimming removed 0 bases from V and 10 bases from J; junction bases left unmatched: 12. The CDR3 loop reads CASSLEGQWLELAFF. CDR3 coding DNA: TGCGCCAGCAGCTTGGAGGGACAGTGGTTGGAATTAGCTTTCTTT.

The chain has TRBV4-1 and TRBJ2-7; possible D gene TRBD1, 5 bases. The CDR3 has 14 amino acids. Germline CDR1 and CDR2: MGHRA and YSYEKL. Trimming removed 0 bases at V and 2 bases at J, with 8 bases between. The CDR3 DNA is TGCGCCAGCAGCCAAGAGGGCAGGGCCTACGAGCAGTACTTC. Translation: CASSQEGRAYEQYF.

The gene calls are TRBV6-5 and TRBJ1-1; TRBD1 is a possible D gene (5 bases). The ends were cut back, 6 bases at V and 1 base at J, with 15 bases in the middle. The CDR3 length is 15 residues. CDR1 is MNHEY and CDR2 is SVGAGI in the germline V gene. CDR3 nucleotide sequence: TGTGCCAGCAGCCTTTCCGGGACTCGGAACACTGAAGCTTTCTTT. Encoded protein: CASSLSGTRNTEAFF.

This CDR3 reads CASSPTGGGQPQHF. CDR3 in DNA: TGTGCCAGCAGTCCAACAGGGGGGGGACAGCCCCAGCATTTT. The V call is TRBV6-5, the J call TRBJ1-5; 8 positions agree with TRBD1. Germline lookup yields CDR1 MNHEY and CDR2 SVGAGI. The CDR3 spans 14 residues. After removal of 5 bases from V and 7 bases from J, the junction contained 7 bases not matched to a gene.

The CDR3 protein is CASSSTGNYEQYF. CDR3 DNA: TGTGCCAGCAGTTCCACAGGGAACTACGAGCAGTACTTC. The V call is TRBV6-1, the J call TRBJ2-7; a weak D match, TRBD1 (6 bases). Deletions cut 5 bases from V and 3 bases from J, with 11 bases between. CDR1 is MNHNS, CDR2 SASEGT, per germline. The CDR3 covers 13 residues.

V gene TRBV27 combines with J gene TRBJ2-1; D is ambiguous. Germline values: CDR1 MNHEY, CDR2 SMNVEV (reference sequence). Deletions cut 5 bases from V and 9 bases from J, with 8 bases between. The length of the CDR3 is 11 residues. This chain's CDR3 is CASSAAFEQFF. DNA for the CDR3: TGTGCCAGCAGTGCCGCCTTTGAGCAGTTCTTC.

The chain employs TRBV7-9 and TRBJ2-7; D ambiguous. There are 14 residues in the CDR3. From germline, CDR1 is SEHNR and CDR2 FQNEAQ (reference sequence). The V and J ends lost 5 bases and 2 bases respectively, with 13 bases between them. The CDR3 sequence: CASSPRSITYEQYF. CDR3 coding DNA: TGTGCCAGCAGCCCCCGGTCCATCACCTACGAGCAGTACTTC.